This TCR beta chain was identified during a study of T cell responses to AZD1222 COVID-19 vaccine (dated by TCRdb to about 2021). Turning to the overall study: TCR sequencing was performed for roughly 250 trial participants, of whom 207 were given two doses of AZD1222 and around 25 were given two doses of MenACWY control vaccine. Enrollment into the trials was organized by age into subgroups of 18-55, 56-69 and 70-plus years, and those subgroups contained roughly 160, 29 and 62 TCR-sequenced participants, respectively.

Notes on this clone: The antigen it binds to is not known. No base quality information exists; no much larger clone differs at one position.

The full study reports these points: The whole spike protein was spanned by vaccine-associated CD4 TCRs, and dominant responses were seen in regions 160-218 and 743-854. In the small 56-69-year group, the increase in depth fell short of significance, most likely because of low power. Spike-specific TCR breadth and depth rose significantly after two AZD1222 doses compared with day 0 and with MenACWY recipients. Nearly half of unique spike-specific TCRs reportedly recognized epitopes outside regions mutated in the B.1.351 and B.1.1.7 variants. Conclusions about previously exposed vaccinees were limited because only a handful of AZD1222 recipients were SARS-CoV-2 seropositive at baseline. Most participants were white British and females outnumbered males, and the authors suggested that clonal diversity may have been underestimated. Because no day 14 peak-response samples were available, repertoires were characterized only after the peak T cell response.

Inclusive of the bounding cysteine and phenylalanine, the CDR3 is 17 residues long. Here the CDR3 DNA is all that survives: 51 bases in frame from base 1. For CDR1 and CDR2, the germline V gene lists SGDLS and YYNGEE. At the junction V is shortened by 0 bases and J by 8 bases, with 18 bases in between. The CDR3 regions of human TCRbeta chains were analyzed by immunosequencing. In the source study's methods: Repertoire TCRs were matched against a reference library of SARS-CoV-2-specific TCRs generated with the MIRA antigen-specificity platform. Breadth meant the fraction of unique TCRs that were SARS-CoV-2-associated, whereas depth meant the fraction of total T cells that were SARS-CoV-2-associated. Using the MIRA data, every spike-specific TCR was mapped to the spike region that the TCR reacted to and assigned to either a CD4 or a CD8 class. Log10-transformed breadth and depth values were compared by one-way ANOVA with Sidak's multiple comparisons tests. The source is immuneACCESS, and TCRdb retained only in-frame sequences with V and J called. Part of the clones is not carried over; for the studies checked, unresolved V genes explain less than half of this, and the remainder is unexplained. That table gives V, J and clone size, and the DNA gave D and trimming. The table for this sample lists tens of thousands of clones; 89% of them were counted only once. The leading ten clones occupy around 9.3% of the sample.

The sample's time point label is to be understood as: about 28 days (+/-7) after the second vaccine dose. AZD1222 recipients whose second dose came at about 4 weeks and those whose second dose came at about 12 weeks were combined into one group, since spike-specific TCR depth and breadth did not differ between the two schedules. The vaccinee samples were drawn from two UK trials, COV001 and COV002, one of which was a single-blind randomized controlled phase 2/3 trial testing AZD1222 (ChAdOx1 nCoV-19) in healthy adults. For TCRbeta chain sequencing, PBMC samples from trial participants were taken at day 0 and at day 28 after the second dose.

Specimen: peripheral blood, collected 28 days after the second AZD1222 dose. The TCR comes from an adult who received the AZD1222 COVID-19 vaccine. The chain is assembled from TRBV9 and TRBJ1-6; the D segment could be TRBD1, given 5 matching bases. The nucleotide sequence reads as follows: TGTGCCAGCAGCGTAGCTTCGGGGCCAAGTTATGATTCACCCCTCCACTTT. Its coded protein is CASSVASGPSYDSPLHF.